This paragraph covers one TCR beta chain sequence. This sample is drawn from a study of shared clonotypes between healthy human individuals. Those who donated were healthy HIV-negative adults, with no recent acute infections or vaccinations reported. This CDR3 comprises 18 residues. Germline-derived CDR1 and CDR2 are GTSNPN and SVGIG (reference sequence). V lost 3 bases, J lost 4 bases, and 25 bases lay in between. In the authors' methods: Junction-only immunoSEQ sequences carried no quality scores, so filtering differed. TCRdb's copy holds only in-frame clones and misses some; the assay was immunoSEQ multiplex PCR. V, J and clone size derive from that table, while D and trimming were established from the DNA sequence. The sample yields around 2,000,000 clones, 85% to 95% seen once.

The sequence was obtained from a young man in good health. The source material was naive CD4+ T cells sorted from blood. Subset in this sample: CD45RA+ positively selected. The chain joins TRBV30 to TRBJ2-1; the D gene is possibly TRBD2 (5 bases). CDR3 DNA sequence: TGTGCCTGGAGCGGAGGCCGGGTGGGAACACATAGATACAATGAGCAGTTCTTC. This sequence encodes CAWSGGRVGTHRYNEQFF.